The entry that follows covers one T cell receptor (beta chain) sequence. This receptor's antigen is unknown. An end of the junction does not agree with germline; a read error may underlie this. This sample is part of a study of CD8+CD57+ T cells in acquired aplastic anemia (dated by TCRdb to the late 2010s). For the wider study: Extracted DNA from sorted CD4+ and CD8+ cells averaged around 3.2 ug, ranging from roughly 0.17 to 27.4 ug. Mean read counts for healthy donor samples were roughly 10 million for CD4+ cells and roughly 12 million for CD8+ cells.

What the research found in general, with its limitations: Between patients and healthy controls, no significant difference in CD8+ Simpson's diversity was found (P=0.060). Around 28 CD8+ CDR3 sequences were found to be shared between patients and controls, but these sequences appeared to be highly expressed in patients and within the immunodominant clones of the patients.

The CDR3 sequence holds 14 residues, the cysteine and phenylalanine included. The sequence is cut down to CDR3 DNA, 42 bases in frame from base 1. Reading the germline V gene (reference sequence) gives CDR1 SSHAT and CDR2 FNYEAQ. In this study, sorted CD4+ and CD8+ T cells from the blood of healthy subjects and of severe aplastic anemia patients had their TCR repertoires deep-sequenced. Ficoll-Paque density gradient centrifugation was used to isolate peripheral blood mononuclear cells. CD4+ and CD8+ T cells were sorted by FACS or magnetic beads before DNA extraction. TCR beta VDJ combination and CDR3 sequence profiling used genomic DNA as the template. An Illumina HiSeq 2000 was the platform used for TCR repertoire sequencing. Per the original workflow: Repertoires were assessed using TRBV/TRBJ rearrangement plots, CDR3 size and DJ length profiles, and Simpson's diversity index. The most abundant DNA sequence in the deep sequencing data was defined as the immunodominant clone. CDR3 amino acid sequences were checked for sharing across subjects and were also compared against the VDJdb database and published repertoires. In-frame beta chains were kept once TCRdb had trimmed the public reads at Q25 with fastp and called clones with MiXCR. Rows with a matching CDR3 protein are joined into one entry that keeps the most common DNA and genes. In this record, the V and J calls reflect TCRdb's handling and not the investigators' own analysis. For this sample there are 150,000 to 200,000 distinct CDR3 sequences; about 64% appear just once. The ten largest clonotypes hold 45% to 55% of the sample.

This TCR derives from a human donor in good health. Sequenced: sorted CD4+, CD8+, or CD8+CD57+ T cells (not recorded which) from PBMCs. Rearrangement joined TRBV7-7 to TRBJ2-5; 10 middle bases align to TRBD1. The CDR3 corresponds to CASSWGQGPVTQYF. Here is the DNA: TGTGCTAGCAGCTGGGGACAGGGGCCGGTGACCCAGTACTTC.